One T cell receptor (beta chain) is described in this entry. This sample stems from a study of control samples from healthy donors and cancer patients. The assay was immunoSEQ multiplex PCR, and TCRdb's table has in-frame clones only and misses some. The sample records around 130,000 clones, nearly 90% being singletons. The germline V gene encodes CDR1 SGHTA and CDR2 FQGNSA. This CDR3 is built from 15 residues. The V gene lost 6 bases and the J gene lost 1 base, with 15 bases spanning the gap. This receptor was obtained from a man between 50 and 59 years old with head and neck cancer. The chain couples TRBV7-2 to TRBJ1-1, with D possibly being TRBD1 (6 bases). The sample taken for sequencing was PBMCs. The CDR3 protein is CASSQGFTGNTEAFF. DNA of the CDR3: TGTGCCAGCAGTCAGGGGTTTACTGGGAACACTGAAGCTTTCTTT.